The following is a TCR beta chain sequence with its context. Its antigen is still unknown. No much larger clone is present one base from it, and per-base qualities are unavailable. This sample stems from a study of identical twins (dated by TCRdb to the mid-2010s). With respect to the entire study: The study deep-sequenced TCR alpha and beta repertoires from monozygotic twins, unrelated adults of various ages and cord blood to test whether fetal clonotypes persist. To rule out contamination, the twin experiments were replicated at different times with different library preparation protocols. Beyond this particular receptor, the publication reports: Because the same donors could not be followed over many years, the conclusions relied on cross-sectional statistical analysis. Recombination models systematically underestimated out-of-frame TCR alpha sharing in monozygotic twins but agreed with sharing between unrelated individuals. Compared with coincidental sharing between unrelated individuals, out-of-frame TCR alpha sequences shared between twins had an excess of sequences with low generation probability. Fewer insertions were carried by abundant cord blood beta clonotypes, a similar but weaker trend appeared in young adult naive repertoires, and no such trend appeared in memory repertoires. Excess twin sharing in beta out-of-frame sequences was weaker because fewer shared sequences lowered the signal-to-noise ratio. Invariant T cells such as MAIT and iNKT could partly confound zero-insertion analyses, though diverse VJ usage argued against this for most clonotypes.

Only healthy Caucasian donors were included. Using Miltenyi CD45RO+ enrichment and human naive T-cell isolation kits, memory (CD45RO+) and naive T cells were isolated from PBMC. Preparation of the library involved 5' RACE. The reads were generated on an Illumina HiSeq 2000. A universal primer binding site was added through template switching, and the final cDNA carried a unique molecular identifier so that TCR cDNA molecules could be counted accurately. First-strand cDNA for TCR alpha and beta chains was synthesized from specific primers in the conserved constant-segment region. To control for contamination, every cDNA library was double barcoded, receiving both a SMART-Mk sample barcode and Illumina barcodes. TruSeq adapter sequences and Illumina sample barcodes were added in two successive PCR steps. Sequencing of the TCR alpha and beta cDNA libraries was done on the Illumina HiSeq platform using custom primers. Per the source publication's procedure: Raw reads were processed with MiGEC to extract unique molecular identifiers, and MiXCR was used to determine CDR3 positions. Recombination models were inferred per individual with the repgenHMM and IGoR tools using an EM algorithm. The analysis of shared clonotypes was done with the tcR package in R, with sharing normalized by the product of cloneset sizes. To study raw recombination without the effects of thymic and clonal selection, out-of-frame nonproductive sequences were analyzed. Starting from the raw public reads, TCRdb applied fastp trimming at Q25, assembled clones with MiXCR and retained in-frame beta chains. Every distinct CDR3 protein forms one entry, paired with its most common genes and DNA. TCRdb's processing, not the authors' own work, is the source of the V and J calls. Present in this sample are 200,000 to 300,000 distinct CDR3 sequences, about 10% of which were seen just once. The top ten hold about 9% of the sample.

CDR1 and CDR2 were assigned from the germline V gene as SGHTA and FQGNSA. Ends trimmed: V by 5 bases, J by 8 bases; bases unmatched to a gene: 11. Reading from cysteine to phenylalanine, the CDR3 counts 15 amino acids. The only DNA kept is the CDR3, 45 bases in frame from the first base. This chain is built from TRBV7-2 and TRBJ1-2, and TRBD1 matches 10 of the central bases. Sequenced material: memory T cells sorted from blood. The cell subset or site label, as the study defines it: CD45RO+ enriched T cells. The receptor was isolated from a man aged 50 to 59 in good health. The DNA sequence is given as TGTGCCAGCAGCGCTGGGCGACAGGGGGCATCGGGCTACACCTTC. This sequence encodes CASSAGRQGASGYTF.